This T cell receptor beta chain appears in the sequencing data of a study of human T cells and chemical hapten exposure. Each CDR3 protein is one row after TCRdb ran MiXCR on the RACE reads. The sample includes about 120,000 distinct CDR3 sequences, approximately 15% of them seen just once. V was cut by 2 bases and J by 7 bases, with 12 bases left in between. Germline lookup yields CDR1 MRHNA and CDR2 SNTAGT. The CDR3 covers 14 residues. The sample's time point: patch test 1, 2 weeks after DPC sensitization. Regarding treatment: therapeutic diphenylcyclopropenone sensitization with weekly scalp DPC. Blood sampling preceded each patch test application. This clonotype has more than one count but fewer than ten.

The sequencing here drew on whole blood, taken in connection with sensitization to the hapten diphenylcyclopropenone (DPC). This rearrangement joins TRBV6-4 to TRBJ2-1; tentatively, D is TRBD2 (6 bases). This sequence was found in a man aged 18 to 35 with alopecia areata. Some clones in this sample may be carry-over from other donors' samples. The CDR3 DNA is TGTGCCAGCAGTGACGAGTCTAGCGTGAATGAGCAGTTCTTC. Protein product: CASSDESSVNEQFF.